These 8 T cell receptor beta chains originate from one sample sequenced in a study of tumor and adjacent non-tumor tissue in lung cancer. This sample's RNA came from whole unsorted tissue. The library came from three nested PCR rounds adapted from ARM-PCR protocols. MiXCR, run by TCRdb on the multiplex PCR reads, gives a single entry per CDR3 protein. The table lists tens of thousands of distinct CDR3 sequences, around 86% of them singletons. What was sequenced was lung tumor tissue. The receptors come from a woman aged 45-65 years with non-small cell lung cancer.

Points on this clonotype: Here the CDR3 omits its conserved ending phenylalanine or tryptophan, so a read error is the likely source. This chain uses TRBV20-1 with TRBJ1-1, with a weak D call TRBD1 (5 bases). The CDR3 has 13 residues. The V end was cut by 4 bases, the J end by 4 bases, with 13 bases between. Per the germline V gene, CDR1 is DFQATT and CDR2 is SNEGSKA (reference sequence). The CDR3 reads CSAIQGGVTEAFI. DNA of the CDR3: TGCAGTGCTATTCAGGGTGGAGTCACTGAAGCTTTCATT.

Turning to this clonotype: Given the absence of the conserved phenylalanine or tryptophan at the CDR3 end, a read error is likely. CDR3 DNA: TGCAGTGCTAGAGACCCGATAGAGGACTGGTCCGAGCAGTACATC. This codes for CSARDPIEDWSEQYI. This chain uses TRBV20-1 with TRBJ2-7; possible D gene TRBD2, 5 bases. Trimming left V 0 bases short and J 6 bases short, with 18 bases between. The CDR3 is 15 residues long. The germline V gene encodes CDR1 DFQATT and CDR2 SNEGSKA (reference sequence).

J is TRBJ1-1 and V is TRBV6-2 or TRBV6-3, with a tentative D call TRBD1 (6 bases). Germline CDR1 is MNHEY and CDR2 is SVGEGT. The CDR3 runs 13 residues. Trimming took 8 bases from V and 7 from J, leaving 17 bases between them. CDR3 sequence: CASEHRVFGEAFF. CDR3 bases: TGTGCCAGCGAACACAGGGTTTTCGGTGAAGCTTTCTTT.

With respect to this clonotype: Sequence at one end of the junction differs from germline and may be a read error. The chain carries TRBV29-1 and TRBJ2-3; no clear D. The CDR3 extends over 13 amino acids. CDR1 SQVTM and CDR2 ANQGSEA come from the germline V gene. CDR3 residues: CSVGQSSTDTQCF. Written as DNA, the CDR3 is TGCAGCGTTGGTCAGAGCAGCACAGATACGCAGTGTTTT.

Details on this clonotype: Since no conserved phenylalanine or tryptophan closes the CDR3, a read error is the likely cause. The gene calls are TRBV12-3 or TRBV12-4 and TRBJ2-5; possible D gene TRBD1, 5 bases. Trimming cost V 7 bases and J 5 bases, with 14 bases left between them. The CDR3 totals 13 residues. The CDR3 loop reads CASNIGQVETQYS. CDR3 DNA sequence: TGTGCCAGCAACATTGGACAAGTTGAGACCCAGTACTCC.

The chain combines TRBV20-1 with TRBJ2-1, with TRBD2 matching 7 bases. This CDR3 is built from 15 residues. V lost 5 bases and J lost 12; bases outside the gene matches: 19. CDR1 and CDR2 from the germline V gene are DFQATT and SNEGSKA (reference sequence). The DNA for the CDR3 is TGCAGTGCTCGATCTCCTAAGGGGAGGGACTATGTGCAGTTCTTC. Encoded protein: CSARSPKGRDYVQFF.

Sample share makes this clonotype medium-sized (0.01 to 0.1%). The chain links TRBV12-3 or TRBV12-4 to TRBJ2-1, with 9 bases fitting TRBD1. This CDR3 is built from 18 residues. With 5 bases clipped from V and 2 bases from J, the junction kept 13 bases outside the gene matches. The CDR3 DNA sequence: TGTGCCAGCAGTCGGCCCCCCACAGGGGGCGAGACCTACAATGAGCAGTTCTTC. Translating it yields CASSRPPTGGETYNEQFF.

For this clonotype: A much more abundant neighbour one base away suggests this may be a read error. V is TRBV25-1 and J is TRBJ2-7, with D perhaps matching TRBD1 (6 bases). Deletions cut 4 bases from V and 0 bases from J, with 16 bases between. The CDR3 spans 16 residues. Germline V lookup: CDR1 MGHDK, CDR2 SYGVNS. CDR3 region: CASSGGQRESSYEQYF. The CDR3 DNA reads TGTGCCAGCAGTGGTGGACAGAGGGAGAGCTCCTACGAGCAGTACTTC.